These 10 T cell receptor beta chains share one sample of origin, sequenced in a study of cytomegalovirus exposure and HLA in healthy donors. Both 60 Vbeta primers and 13 Jbeta primers went into the PCR. Generated by immunoSEQ multiplex PCR, the TCRdb table keeps only in-frame clones and is missing some. The repertoire holds some 180,000 clones, 70% to 75% seen once, with 2.9% in the top ten. The sequencing sample was made of PBMCs. These receptor sequences come from a male donor in good health and CMV-seronegative.

The J gene is TRBJ1-1, the V gene TRBV28, with D possibly being TRBD1 (6 bases). Germline V CDR1 and CDR2: MDHEN, SYDVKM. The CDR3 is made up of 15 amino acids. Trimming shortened V by 6 bases and J by 0 bases, and 14 bases separated the two germline ends. This chain's CDR3 is CASSGGGDLNTEAFF. DNA for the CDR3: TGTGCCAGCAGCGGAGGGGGGGATTTGAACACTGAAGCTTTCTTT. The complete variable domain, with remaining parts taken from reference TRBV28 and TRBJ1-1, reads DVKVTQSSRYLVKRTGEKVFLECVQDMDHENMFWYRQDPGLGLRLIYFSYDVKMKEKGDIPEGYSVSREKKERFSLILESASTNQTSMYLCASSGGGDLNTEAFFGQGTRLTVV.

This chain links TRBV6-1 with TRBJ2-5; D is uncertain. V lost 4 bases to trimming and J lost 9 bases, with 9 bases between them. Looked up from germline, CDR1 is MNHNS and CDR2 is SASEGT. The CDR3 totals 11 residues. CDR3 DNA sequence: TGTGCCAGCAGTGTGAATGAGGCCCAGTACTTC. As protein: CASSVNEAQYF.

As to this clone: One end of the junction fails to match germline, which may point to a read error. CDR3 region: CASSEDRTRSYEQYF. The CDR3 coding sequence is TGCGCCAGCAGCGAAGACAGGACTCGCTCCTACGAGCAGTACTTC. The J gene is TRBJ2-7, the V gene TRBV4-3; a weak D match, TRBD1 (6 bases). Germline V lookup: CDR1 LGHNA, CDR2 YSLEER. The CDR3 extends over 15 amino acids.

This rearrangement joins TRBV30 to TRBJ2-3, with D tentatively TRBD1 (8 bases). This CDR3 comprises 16 residues. The germline CDR1 and CDR2 sequences are GTSNPN and SVGIG (reference sequence). With 4 bases removed from V and 2 bases from J, the gap between germline ends came to 19 bases. The CDR3: CAWKPQDRDYTDTQYF. The DNA of the CDR3 is TGTGCCTGGAAACCACAGGACAGGGACTACACAGATACGCAGTATTTT.

The chain combines TRBV7-3 with TRBJ1-4, with unresolved D. The CDR3 spans 11 residues. Trimming removed 5 bases at V and 10 bases at J, with 8 bases between. Germline V CDR1 and CDR2: SGHTA, FQGTGA. In nucleotides, the CDR3 is TGTGCCAGCAGCCCGCACAGAAAACTGTTTTTT. Protein sequence: CASSPHRKLFF.

The chain uses TRBV27 and TRBJ1-5; D call uncertain. In germline, CDR1 is MNHEY, CDR2 SMNVEV (reference sequence). V lost 0 bases and J lost 4, with 4 bases in between. The CDR3 is made up of 13 amino acids. The CDR3 loop is CASSLSGNQPQHF. CDR3 coding DNA: TGTGCCAGCAGTTTATCCGGGAATCAGCCCCAGCATTTT.

This clone appeared a few times. The rearrangement uses TRBV9 and TRBJ1-5; perhaps TRBD1 as D (5 bases). Trimming left V 5 bases short and J 4 bases short, with 16 bases between. This CDR3 has 15 residues. Germline CDR1 reads SGDLS; CDR2 reads YYNGEE. In DNA, the CDR3 is TGTGCCAGCAGTGGCCTCGGGACTCTAAATCAGCCCCAGCATTTT. This codes for CASSGLGTLNQPQHF.

This clone showed up just a few times. V and J are TRBV7-9 and TRBJ2-1, with 10 bases matching TRBD1. Unmatched junction bases numbered 7, after V lost 3 bases and J lost 8 bases. This CDR3 spans 15 amino acids. Germline V CDR1 and CDR2: SEHNR, FQNEAQ (reference sequence). CDR3 protein: CASSFGTGVVDEQFF. CDR3 sequence (DNA): TGTGCCAGCAGCTTTGGGACAGGGGTGGTAGATGAGCAGTTCTTC. Together with reference TRBV7-9 and TRBJ2-1, the CDR3 gives the full variable domain: DTGVSQNPRHKITKRGQNVTFRCDPISEHNRLYWYRQTLGQGPEFLTYFQNEAQLEKSRLLSDRFSAERPKGSFSTLEIQRTEQGDSAMYLCASSFGTGVVDEQFFGPGTRLTVL.

This clone was detected only once. CDR3 loop: CASSQGQGPMNTEAFF. In DNA, the CDR3 is TGCGCCAGCAGCCAAGGACAGGGTCCCATGAACACTGAAGCTTTCTTT. The chain carries TRBV4-1 and TRBJ1-1; TRBD1 matches at 7 bases. V trimming: 1 base; J trimming: 0 bases; junction bases outside the gene matches: 5. Germline V CDR1 and CDR2: MGHRA, YSYEKL. CDR3 length: 16 residues.

The chain recombines TRBV5-1 with TRBJ1-3; 10 nucleotides agree with TRBD1. Germline assignment: CDR1 SGHRS and CDR2 YFSETQ. The CDR3 totals 18 residues. J gave up 0 bases and V 4 bases, and 10 bases lay outside the gene matches. CDR3 loop: CASSRSPTGGHSGNTIYF. DNA of the CDR3: TGCGCCAGCAGCCGTTCACCGACAGGGGGCCACTCTGGAAACACCATATATTTT.